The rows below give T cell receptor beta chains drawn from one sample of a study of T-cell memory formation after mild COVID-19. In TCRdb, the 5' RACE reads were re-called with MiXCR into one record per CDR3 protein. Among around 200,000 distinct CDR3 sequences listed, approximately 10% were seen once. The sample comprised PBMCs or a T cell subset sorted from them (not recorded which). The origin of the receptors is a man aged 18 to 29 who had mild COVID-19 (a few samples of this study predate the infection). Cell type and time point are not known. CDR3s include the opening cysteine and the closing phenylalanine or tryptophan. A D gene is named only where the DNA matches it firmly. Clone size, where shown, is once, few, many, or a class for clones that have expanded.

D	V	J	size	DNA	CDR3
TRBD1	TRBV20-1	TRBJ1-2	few	TGCAGTGCTGGACAGGGGGCGTATGGCTACACCTTC	CSAGQGAYGYTF
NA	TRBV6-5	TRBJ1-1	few	TGTGCCAGCAGTTACAGGAGTCGACGGACTGAAGCTTTCTTT	CASSYRSRRTEAFF
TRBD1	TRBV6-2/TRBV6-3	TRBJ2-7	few	TGTGCCAGCAGTTACCCCGGACAGGGAATGACCTACGAGCAGTACTTC	CASSYPGQGMTYEQYF
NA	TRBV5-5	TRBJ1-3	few	TGTGCCAGCAGCCGCGACCTGAACTCTGGAAACACCATATATTTT	CASSRDLNSGNTIYF
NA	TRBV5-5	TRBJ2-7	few	TGTGCCAGCAGCTTGGACAGGGATTATCAGGAGCAGTACTTC	CASSLDRDYQEQYF
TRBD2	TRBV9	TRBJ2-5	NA	TGTGCCAGCAGCAAGGCCGTGGCGGGGGGGTCGACCCAGTACTTC	CASSKAVAGGSTQYF
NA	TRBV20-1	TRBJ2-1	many	TGCAGTGCGGGGGGGCCGGGTGAGCAGTTCTTC	CSAGGPGEQFF
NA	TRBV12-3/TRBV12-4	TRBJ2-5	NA	TGTGCCAGCAGATCGGACGGGGAGACCCAGTACTTC	CASRSDGETQYF
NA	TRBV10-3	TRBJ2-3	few	TGTGCCATCGGAAATAGAACAGATACGCAGTATTTT	CAIGNRTDTQYF
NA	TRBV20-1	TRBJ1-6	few	TGCAGTGCTAGATCTAACGGCGGGGTCTATAATTCACCCCTCCACTTT	CSARSNGGVYNSPLHF
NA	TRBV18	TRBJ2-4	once	TGTGCCAGCTCACCATCGCAGGGATTAGCCAAAAACATTCAGTACTTC	CASSPSQGLAKNIQYF
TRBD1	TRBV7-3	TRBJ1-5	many	TGTGCCAGCAGCATTGACAGGGCTCAGCCCCAGCATTTT	CASSIDRAQPQHF
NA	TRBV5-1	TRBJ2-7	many	TGCGCCAGCAGCTTGGAGACTGCCTCCTACGAGCAGTACTTC	CASSLETASYEQYF
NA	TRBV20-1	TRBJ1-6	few	TGCAGTGCTAGAGATTCAGGGTCGAATTCACCCCTCCACTTT	CSARDSGSNSPLHF
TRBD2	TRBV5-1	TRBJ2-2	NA	TGCGCCAGCAGCTTGGCCCTAGCGGGGGCCACGAACACCGGGGAGCTGTTTTTT	CASSLALAGATNTGELFF
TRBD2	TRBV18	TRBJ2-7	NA	TGTGCCAGCTCACCGGACGGACTAGACTACGAGCAGTACTTC	CASSPDGLDYEQYF
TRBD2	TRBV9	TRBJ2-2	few	TGTGCCAGCAGCGTAGAAGCTAGCGGGGGACCCGGGGGGGAGCTGTTTTTT	CASSVEASGGPGGELFF
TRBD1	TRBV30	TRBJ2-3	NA	TGTGCCTGGAGTTTCGGACAGGTCCTAGGGCAGTATTTT	CAWSFGQVLGQYF
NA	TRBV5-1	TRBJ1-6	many	TGCGCCAGCAGCTTGGGCACCAATAATTCACCCCTCCACTTT	CASSLGTNNSPLHF
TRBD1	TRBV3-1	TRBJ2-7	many	TGTGCCAGCAGCTACTGGACAGGATCCTACGAGCAGTACTTC	CASSYWTGSYEQYF
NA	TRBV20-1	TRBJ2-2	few	TGCAGTGCTAGGGGATACACCGGGGAGCTGTTTTTT	CSARGYTGELFF
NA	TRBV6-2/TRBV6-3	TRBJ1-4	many	TGTGCCAGCAGTTACTCGGATTTCCTTAATGAAAAACTGTTTTTT	CASSYSDFLNEKLFF
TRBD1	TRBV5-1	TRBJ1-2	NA	TGCGCCAGCAGCTACGGACAGGGGACGGATGGCTACACCTTC	CASSYGQGTDGYTF
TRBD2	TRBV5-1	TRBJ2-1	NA	TGCGCCAGCCGTCCTGAAGGGGTAGCGGGCTACAATGAGCAGTTCTTC	CASRPEGVAGYNEQFF
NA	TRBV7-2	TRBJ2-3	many	TGTGCCAGCAGCTTAGGTCTGCCAGGGACAGATACGCAGTATTTT	CASSLGLPGTDTQYF
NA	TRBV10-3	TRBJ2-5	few	TGTGCCATCAGTGAGCGCCTGGGGCGCGGGTACGGACAAGAGACCCAGTACTTC	CAISERLGRGYGQETQYF
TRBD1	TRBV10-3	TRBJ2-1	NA	TGTGCCACTCGGGGACAGGGGGTGTACAATGAGCAGTTCTTC	CATRGQGVYNEQFF
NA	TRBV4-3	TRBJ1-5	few	TGCGCCAGCAGCCTACAATTACGACAGGATCAGCCCCAGCATTTT	CASSLQLRQDQPQHF
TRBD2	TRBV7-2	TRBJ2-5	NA	TGTGCCAGCAGCCCCGGGAGGCACCAAGAGACCCAGTACTTC	CASSPGRHQETQYF
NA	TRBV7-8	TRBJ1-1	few	TGTGCCAGCAGCCCTCCCGGATTGGGGGGGGACACTGAAGCTTTCTTT	CASSPPGLGGDTEAFF
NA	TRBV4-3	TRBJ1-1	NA	TGCGCCAGCAGCCATGGAATCCAGGACACTGAAGCTTTCTTT	CASSHGIQDTEAFF
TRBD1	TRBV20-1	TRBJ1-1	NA	TGCAGTGCGGGACAGTCGAACACTGAAGCTTTCTTT	CSAGQSNTEAFF
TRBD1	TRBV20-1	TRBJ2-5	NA	TGCAGTGCTAGAGACTGGACAGGGGGAAGTGGAGAGACCCAGTACTTC	CSARDWTGGSGETQYF
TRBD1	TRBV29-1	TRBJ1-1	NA	TGCAGCGTTGAAGACCCGGGACAGGGGGTAAGAAGGACTGAAGCTTTCTTT	CSVEDPGQGVRRTEAFF
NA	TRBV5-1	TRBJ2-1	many	TGCGCCAGCAGCTTGGTGCATCTAGGGATCGATGAGCAGTTCTTC	CASSLVHLGIDEQFF
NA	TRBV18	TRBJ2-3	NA	TGTGCCAGCTCACCACGCGGGGGCACAGATACGCAGTATTTT	CASSPRGGTDTQYF
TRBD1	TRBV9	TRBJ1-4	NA	TGTGCCAGCAGCGCTGGACAGGGGGAGACAGAAAAACTGTTTTTT	CASSAGQGETEKLFF
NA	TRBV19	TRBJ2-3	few	TGTGCCAGTAGTTCCCGGGTGGGGGGAGCAGATACGCAGTATTTT	CASSSRVGGADTQYF
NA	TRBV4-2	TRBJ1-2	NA	TGTGCCAGCAGCCAAGAACCGGACATAGATGGCTACACCTTC	CASSQEPDIDGYTF
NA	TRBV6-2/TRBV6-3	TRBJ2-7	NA	TGTGCCAGCAGGGAGGACACCTCTCGGCAGTACTTC	CASREDTSRQYF
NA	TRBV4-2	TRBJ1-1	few	TGTGCCAGCAGCCAAGCCAGCTGGAACACTGAAGCTTTCTTT	CASSQASWNTEAFF
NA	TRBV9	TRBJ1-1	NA	TGTGCCAGCAGCGTAGTAAGGAGGTTGACATTT	CASSVVRRLTF
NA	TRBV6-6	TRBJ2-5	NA	TGTGCCAGCAGTTACGGCTTCGGCAGGGAGAAAGGAGAGACCCAGTACTTC	CASSYGFGREKGETQYF
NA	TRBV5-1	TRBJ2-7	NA	TGCGCCAGCAGCTTGGCCCGGGGTTTTACCTACGAGCAGTACTTC	CASSLARGFTYEQYF
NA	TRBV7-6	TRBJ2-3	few	TGTGCCAGCAGCCCCATGGCAAGCACAGATACGCAGTATTTT	CASSPMASTDTQYF
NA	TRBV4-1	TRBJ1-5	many	TGCGCCAGCAGCCAAGAAGGGGCAGGGAGCCAGCATTTT	CASSQEGAGSQHF
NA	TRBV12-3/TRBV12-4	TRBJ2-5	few	TGTGCCAGCAGCAAGACAGGGAGGGGGGGTTTGGCCCAGTACTTC	CASSKTGRGGLAQYF
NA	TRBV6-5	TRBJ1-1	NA	TGTGCCAGACCCTTTTCGGCTGAAGCTTTCTTT	CARPFSAEAFF
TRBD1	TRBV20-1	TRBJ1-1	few	TGCAGTGCTAGGGTCTATGCAGGGGGCATGAACACTGAAGCTTTCTTT	CSARVYAGGMNTEAFF
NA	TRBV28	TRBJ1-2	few	TGTGCCAGCAGTTCTCCCCCCCTAAGCTACTATGGCTACACCTTC	CASSSPPLSYYGYTF
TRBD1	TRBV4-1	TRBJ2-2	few	TGCGCCAGCAGTCGGACAGGGGGGGTAGCCGGGGAGCTGTTTTTT	CASSRTGGVAGELFF
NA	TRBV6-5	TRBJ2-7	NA	TGTGCCAGCAGTTCCCCGGGTATCTCCTACGAGCAGTACTTC	CASSSPGISYEQYF
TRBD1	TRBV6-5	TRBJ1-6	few	TGTGCCAGCAGTTCGGGACAGGGTCATAATTCACCCCTCCACTTT	CASSSGQGHNSPLHF